A single sample gave rise to the 30 T cell receptor beta chains below, sequenced in a study of CD8+ T cells in alopecia areata. Stated treatment: oral pan-JAK inhibitor, 5-10 mg twice daily. Extracted from the samples, RNA was reverse transcribed into cDNA to serve as the sequencing template. Produced via immunoSEQ multiplex PCR; TCRdb's table is partial and in-frame only. The table includes approximately 120,000 clones, over 55% detected once. The sequences come from CD4+ T cells sorted from blood, collected at week 4, from a patient treated with tofacitinib. All receptors derive from a human donor with alopecia areata.

The CDR3 DNA reads as TGTGCCAGCAGCTCACGCTTTGGAACCGGGGAGCTGTTTTTT. Its protein product is CASSSRFGTGELFF. The chain couples TRBV7-9 to TRBJ2-2; unclear D gene. Germline values: CDR1 SEHNR, CDR2 FQNEAQ (reference sequence). The CDR3 sequence is 14 residues long. The V and J ends lost 4 bases and 5 bases respectively, with 11 bases between them.

To note about this clone: One end of the junction does not line up with germline, which may come from a read error. The gene calls are TRBV25-1 and TRBJ1-1; D might be TRBD1 (6 bases). CDR3 size: 13 residues. Germline V gene sequence: CDR1 MGHDK, CDR2 SYGVNS. In DNA, the CDR3 is TGTGCCAGCGGGAGGGGGATTAACACTGAAGCCTTCTTT. It specifies CASGRGINTEAFF.

This clone was seen only once. The rearrangement joins TRBV5-1 to TRBJ2-5, with TRBD2 matching 8 bases. The CDR3 covers 15 residues. Unmatched junction bases numbered 10, after V lost 3 bases and J lost 6 bases. Germline V CDR1 and CDR2: SGHRS, YFSETQ. The CDR3 sequence is CASSSARGVKQTQYF. CDR3 nucleotides: TGCGCCAGCAGCTCAGCGCGGGGGGTGAAGCAGACCCAGTACTTC.

This chain links TRBV4-3 with TRBJ2-3, with 7 nucleotides matching TRBD2. CDR1 LGHNA and CDR2 YSLEER come from the germline V gene. Trimming took 5 bases from V and 2 from J; bases not matched to a gene: 7. The CDR3 length is 15 residues. CDR3 DNA sequence: TGCGCCAGCAGCTCCGGGAGCGGGAACACAGATACGCAGTATTTT. Its translation is CASSSGSGNTDTQYF.

This clone appeared many times. This sequence joins TRBV7-3 and TRBJ2-3; D is unresolved. V lost 1 base and J 2 bases, leaving 7 bases between the germline ends. CDR1 and CDR2 from the germline V gene are SGHTA and FQGTGA. CDR3 length: 14 amino acids. CDR3 amino acids: CASSLNGHTDTQYF. The DNA for the CDR3 is TGTGCCAGCAGCTTAAACGGGCACACAGATACGCAGTATTTT.

J is TRBJ2-7 and V is TRBV9; TRBD1 is a possible D gene (8 bases). The V gene lost 3 bases and the J gene lost 3 bases, with 19 bases spanning the gap. This CDR3 is 16 amino acids long. CDR1 and CDR2 from the germline V gene are SGDLS and YYNGEE. For the CDR3, the DNA is TGTGCCAGCAGCGAGGGAGGGACAGGCACCCTCTACGAGCAGTACTTC. The encoded protein is CASSEGGTGTLYEQYF.

This clone turned up a few times. The chain employs TRBV10-3 and TRBJ1-5, with D possibly being TRBD1 (6 bases). Germline V gene sequence: CDR1 ENHRY, CDR2 SYGVKD. The ends were cut back, 0 bases at V and 6 bases at J, with 12 bases in the middle. The CDR3 runs to 15 residues. The CDR3 reads CAISESTGRGQPQHF. CDR3 nucleotides: TGTGCCATCAGTGAGTCCACAGGGCGGGGTCAGCCCCAGCATTTT.

CDR3 nucleotides: TGTGCCAGCAGCGTAGCCGTCGGGGGAGCTAGAGCGGGTGAGCAGTTCTTC. Translation: CASSVAVGGARAGEQFF. This chain connects TRBV9 to TRBJ2-1; maybe TRBD2 (6 bases). In germline, CDR1 is SGDLS, CDR2 YYNGEE. Trimming cost V 0 bases and J 9 bases, with 22 bases left between them. The CDR3 runs 17 residues.

The genes are TRBV5-8 and TRBJ1-2; tentative D call: TRBD1 (5 bases). V gave up 0 bases and J gave up 5 bases, with 14 bases separating them. This CDR3 is 15 amino acids long. CDR1 and CDR2 from the germline V gene are SGHTS and YDEGEE. The CDR3 bases are TGTGCCAGCAGCTTGGCCCTAACGGGGGTTTATGGCTACACCTTC. This translates into CASSLALTGVYGYTF.

V and J are TRBV4-3 and TRBJ2-5; 11 nucleotides match TRBD2. Germline V gene sequence: CDR1 LGHNA, CDR2 YSLEER. V lost 3 bases, J lost 4 bases, and 7 bases stayed unmatched. The CDR3 is 16 residues long. The CDR3 DNA reads as TGCGCCAGCAGCCAGTCTCTAGCGGGGGGAGGAGAGACCCAGTACTTC. It specifies CASSQSLAGGGETQYF.

The chain couples TRBV30 to TRBJ2-7; the match to TRBD1 covers 10 bases. The germline V gene has CDR1 GTSNPN and CDR2 SVGIG (reference sequence). This CDR3 spans 16 amino acids. With 7 bases clipped from V and 2 bases from J, the junction kept 14 bases outside the gene matches. In DNA, the CDR3 is TGTGCCTCCGCGGACAGGGGGTTTTCTTTACCCTACGAGCAGTACTTC. Amino acid sequence: CASADRGFSLPYEQYF. The full variable domain, with the rest looked up from reference TRBV30 and TRBJ2-7, is SQTIHQWPATLVQPVGSPLSLECTVEGTSNPNLYWYRQAAGRGLQLLFYSVGIGQISSEVPQNLSASRPQDRQFILSSKKLLLSDSGFYLCASADRGFSLPYEQYFGPGTRLTVT.

A word on this clone: One end of the junction varies from germline; a read error may be responsible. The J gene is TRBJ2-1, the V gene TRBV10-3; D possibly matches TRBD1 or TRBD2 (5 bases each). In germline, CDR1 is ENHRY, CDR2 SYGVKD. CDR3 length equals 14 residues. The CDR3 sequence is CAIGEGSSYNEQFF. DNA of the CDR3: TGTGCCATCGGTGAGGGGAGCTCCTACAATGAGCAGTTCTTC.

V usage is TRBV29-1 and J usage is TRBJ1-1; maybe TRBD1 (6 bases). Trimming stripped 3 bases from V and 11 bases from J, with 16 bases between. This CDR3 region has 12 residues. Germline V gives CDR1 SQVTM, CDR2 ANQGSEA. CDR3 sequence reads: CSVESQGIVAFF. The CDR3 DNA reads TGCAGCGTTGAGAGTCAGGGGATCGTGGCTTTCTTT.

The rearrangement joins TRBV29-1 to TRBJ1-6; no reliable D call. The CDR3 has 13 amino acids. Looked up from germline, CDR1 is SQVTM and CDR2 is ANQGSEA. The V and J ends lost 5 bases and 10 bases respectively, with 15 bases between them. The CDR3 region is CSVSISGESPLHF. For the CDR3, the DNA is TGCAGCGTTTCAATTTCGGGCGAATCACCCCTCCACTTT. The full variable domain, with the rest looked up from reference TRBV29-1 and TRBJ1-6, is SAVISQKPSRDICQRGTSLTIQCQVDSQVTMMFWYRQQPGQSLTLIATANQGSEATYESGFVIDKFPISRPNLTFSTLTVSNMSPEDSSIYLCSVSISGESPLHFGNGTRLTVT.

CDR3 bases: TGCAGCGTTGAACTCCAGGGAGGCTCCAAAAACATTCAGTACTTC. Protein: CSVELQGGSKNIQYF. V and J are TRBV29-1 and TRBJ2-4; tentative D call: TRBD2 (6 bases). From germline, CDR1 is SQVTM and CDR2 ANQGSEA. V gave up 2 bases and J gave up 2 bases, with 13 bases separating them. The CDR3 contains 15 residues.

This chain connects TRBV5-1 to TRBJ1-1, with D maybe TRBD1 (5 bases). CDR3 length equals 13 residues. The germline gives CDR1 SGHRS, CDR2 YFSETQ. Trimming cost V 4 bases and J 3 bases, with 10 bases left between them. For the CDR3, the DNA is TGCGCCAGCAGCCCTTCAGGGCACACTGAAGCTTTCTTT. It codes for CASSPSGHTEAFF.

The V gene is TRBV29-1, the J gene TRBJ1-1; TRBD1 matches 10 bases. The CDR3 contains 12 residues. Trimming took 7 bases from V and 8 from J; bases not matched to a gene: 7. Germline CDR1 SQVTM, CDR2 ANQGSEA. The CDR3 here is CSGRQGAREAFF. The CDR3 DNA is TGCAGCGGCAGACAGGGGGCGAGGGAAGCTTTCTTT.

This sequence joins TRBV29-1 and TRBJ2-4; D gene unclear. This CDR3 spans 13 amino acids. Germline CDR1 SQVTM, CDR2 ANQGSEA. V lost 8 bases and J 1 base, leaving 12 bases between the germline ends. The CDR3 DNA sequence: TGCAGCATCTCCCCCGCGGCCAAAAACATTCAGTACTTC. This codes for CSISPAAKNIQYF.

The genes are TRBV7-9 and TRBJ2-7; D unresolved. CDR1 and CDR2 (germline): SEHNR, FQNEAQ (reference sequence). Trimming shortened V by 5 bases and J by 0 bases, and 5 bases separated the two germline ends. The CDR3 is 12 residues long. CDR3 region: CASSRSSYEQYF. DNA for the CDR3: TGTGCCAGCAGCCGGAGCTCCTACGAGCAGTACTTC.

V and J are TRBV6-1 and TRBJ1-2; possibly TRBD1 for D (5 bases). The CDR3 has 15 amino acids. V lost 4 bases and J lost 4, with 16 bases in between. Per the germline V gene, CDR1 is MNHNS and CDR2 is SASEGT. The chain's CDR3 is CASSASRQRPYGYTF. The CDR3, as DNA: TGTGCCAGCAGTGCGAGTCGACAGAGGCCCTATGGCTACACCTTC.

This chain's CDR3 is CAWRVGTSQGGQYF. CDR3 sequence (DNA): TGTGCCTGGAGAGTGGGGACTAGCCAAGGCGGGCAGTACTTC. The chain joins TRBV30 to TRBJ2-7, with TRBD2 identical over 9 bases. CDR3 length: 14 residues. V shed 3 bases, J shed 9 bases, and the junction held 12 bases outside the gene matches. Germline CDR1 reads GTSNPN; CDR2 reads SVGIG (reference sequence).

This sequence joins TRBV5-4 and TRBJ2-5; TRBD2 might be the D (7 bases). This CDR3 is 15 amino acids long. CDR1 is SGHNT, CDR2 YYREEE, per germline (reference sequence). The V end lost 0 bases, the J end lost 4 bases, and 13 bases lay between the germline ends. CDR3 amino acids: CASSLEQGGGETQYF. CDR3 sequence (DNA): TGTGCCAGCAGCTTGGAACAGGGCGGGGGAGAGACCCAGTACTTC.

This clone appeared a single time. Here the CDR3 DNA reads TGTGCCAGCAGTTCCGGGGCCTACAATGAGCAGTTCTTC. Residues: CASSSGAYNEQFF. The rearrangement links TRBV2 to TRBJ2-1; a weak D match, TRBD2 (5 bases). The CDR3 runs to 13 residues. V was shortened by 5 bases and J by 2 bases, with 7 bases between the two germline ends. Germline values: CDR1 SNHLY, CDR2 FYNNEI.

The chain joins TRBV9 to TRBJ2-1, with D tentatively TRBD1 (5 bases). CDR1 is SGDLS, CDR2 YYNGEE, per germline. The V end was cut by 2 bases, the J end by 8 bases, with 17 bases between. The CDR3 runs 15 residues. CDR3 nucleotide sequence: TGTGCCAGCAGCGTCCTAGGGGCTACCGGCGATGAGCAGTTCTTC. This sequence encodes CASSVLGATGDEQFF.

The chain links TRBV10-3 to TRBJ2-5, with a tentative D call TRBD2 (5 bases). Germline V CDR1 and CDR2: ENHRY, SYGVKD. This CDR3 region has 11 residues. With 8 bases removed from V and 4 bases from J, the gap between germline ends came to 8 bases. The CDR3 is CAIGGGETQYF. The DNA of the CDR3 is TGTGCCATCGGAGGAGGAGAGACCCAGTACTTC.

This chain connects TRBV19 to TRBJ2-7; the match to TRBD2 covers 8 bases. V gave up 7 bases and J gave up 1 base; unmatched junction bases: 6. The CDR3 spans 14 residues. From germline, CDR1 is LNHDA and CDR2 SQIVND (reference sequence). CDR3 nucleotide sequence: TGTGCCAGTAAATCGCGGGAGGCATCCTACGAGCAGTACTTC. Protein: CASKSREASYEQYF.

V gene TRBV4-1 combines with J gene TRBJ2-1; D may be TRBD1 (5 bases). Germline V gene data show CDR1 as MGHRA and CDR2 as YSYEKL. This CDR3 region has 16 residues. V dropped 0 bases and J dropped 4 bases, with 13 bases sitting between them. CDR3 sequence reads: CASSQDFQGAYNEQFF. The CDR3 DNA reads TGCGCCAGCAGCCAAGATTTCCAAGGGGCTTACAATGAGCAGTTCTTC.

The chain has TRBV29-1 and TRBJ1-5, with TRBD1 as a possible D gene (5 bases). Trimming cost V 7 bases and J 3 bases, with 13 bases left between them. There are 13 residues in the CDR3. Germline assignment: CDR1 SQVTM and CDR2 ANQGSEA. CDR3 DNA: TGCAGCGGGGGTCAGGGCCTCAATCAGCCCCAGCATTTT. This encodes CSGGQGLNQPQHF.

The chain recombines TRBV5-6 with TRBJ1-5; D uncertain. The CDR3 has 14 residues. V gave up 4 bases and J gave up 5 bases, with 13 bases separating them. Looked up from germline, CDR1 is SGHDT and CDR2 is YYEEEE. CDR3 nucleotides: TGTGCCAGCAGCACCGGAACACCAGATCAGCCCCAGCATTTT. Residues: CASSTGTPDQPQHF.

This rearrangement joins TRBV7-9 to TRBJ1-2; the D is unclear. This CDR3 comprises 12 residues. Trimming shortened V by 5 bases and J by 8 bases, and 12 bases separated the two germline ends. The germline V gene encodes CDR1 SEHNR and CDR2 FQNEAQ (reference sequence). In nucleotides, the CDR3 is TGTGCCAGCAGCAGGGAGCGAGAAGGCTACACCTTC. Translating gives CASSREREGYTF.